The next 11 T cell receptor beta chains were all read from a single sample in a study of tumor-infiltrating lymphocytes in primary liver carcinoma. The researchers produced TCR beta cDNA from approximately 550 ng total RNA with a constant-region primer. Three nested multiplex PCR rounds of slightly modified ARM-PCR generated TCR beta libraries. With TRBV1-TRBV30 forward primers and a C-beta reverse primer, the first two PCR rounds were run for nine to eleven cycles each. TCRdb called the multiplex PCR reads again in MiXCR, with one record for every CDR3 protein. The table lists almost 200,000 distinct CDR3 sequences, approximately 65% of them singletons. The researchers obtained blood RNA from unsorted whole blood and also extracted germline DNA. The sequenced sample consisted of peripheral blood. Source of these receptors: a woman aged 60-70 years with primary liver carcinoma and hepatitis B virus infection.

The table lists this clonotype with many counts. CDR3 loop: CASRLLAGEGETQYF. The CDR3, as DNA: TGTGCCAGCAGACTCCTAGCGGGAGAGGGGGAGACCCAGTACTTC. The chain joins TRBV7-8 to TRBJ2-5; TRBD2 agrees at 10 bases. After removal of 6 bases from V and 5 bases from J, the junction contained 9 bases not matched to a gene. The CDR3 sequence is 15 residues long. Germline CDR1 and CDR2: SGHVS and FQNEAQ.

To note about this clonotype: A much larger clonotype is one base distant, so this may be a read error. The CDR3 bases are TGTGCCAGCAGCTTACGTGGGAAGGGTGACACTGAAGCTTTCTTT. Translated: CASSLRGKGDTEAFF. The J gene is TRBJ1-1, the V gene TRBV7-8, with D hard to call. This CDR3 is 15 amino acids long. Germline assignment: CDR1 SGHVS and CDR2 FQNEAQ. Deletions cut 2 bases from V and 3 bases from J, with 13 bases between.

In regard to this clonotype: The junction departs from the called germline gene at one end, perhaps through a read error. CDR3 sequence (DNA): TGTACCAGCAGTCCCAACAGGGTAAGGGCCTACGAGCGGTACTTC. Translated, it gives CTSSPNRVRAYERYF. The chain joins TRBV11-2 to TRBJ2-7, with D possibly being TRBD1 (6 bases). The length of the CDR3 is 15 residues. Germline V gene lookup returns CDR1 SGHAT and CDR2 FQNNGV.

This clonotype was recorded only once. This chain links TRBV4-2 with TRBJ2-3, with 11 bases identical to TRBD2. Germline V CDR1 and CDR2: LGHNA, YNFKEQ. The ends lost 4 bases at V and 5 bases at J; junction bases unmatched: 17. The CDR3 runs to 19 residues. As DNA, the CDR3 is TGTGCCAGCAGCCGCAACCCCCTTAGCGGGAGGGGCGGAATAGATACGCAGTATTTT. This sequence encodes CASSRNPLSGRGGIDTQYF.

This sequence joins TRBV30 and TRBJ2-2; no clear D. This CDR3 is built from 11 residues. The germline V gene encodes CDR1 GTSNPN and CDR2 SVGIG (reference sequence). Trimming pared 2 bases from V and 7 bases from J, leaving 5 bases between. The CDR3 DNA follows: TGTGCCTGGAGTTGGGGCGGGGAGCTGTTTTTT. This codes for CAWSWGGELFF. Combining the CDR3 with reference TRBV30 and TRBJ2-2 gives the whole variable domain SQTIHQWPATLVQPVGSPLSLECTVEGTSNPNLYWYRQAAGRGLQLLFYSVGIGQISSEVPQNLSASRPQDRQFILSSKKLLLSDSGFYLCAWSWGGELFFGEGSRLTVL.

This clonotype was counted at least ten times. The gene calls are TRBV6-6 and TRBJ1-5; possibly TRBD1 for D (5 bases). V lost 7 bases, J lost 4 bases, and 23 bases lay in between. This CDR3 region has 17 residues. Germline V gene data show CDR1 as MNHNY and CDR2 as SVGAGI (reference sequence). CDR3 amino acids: CASIWGLSVGGNQPQHF. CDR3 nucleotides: TGTGCCAGCATATGGGGGTTGAGTGTGGGGGGTAATCAGCCCCAGCATTTT.

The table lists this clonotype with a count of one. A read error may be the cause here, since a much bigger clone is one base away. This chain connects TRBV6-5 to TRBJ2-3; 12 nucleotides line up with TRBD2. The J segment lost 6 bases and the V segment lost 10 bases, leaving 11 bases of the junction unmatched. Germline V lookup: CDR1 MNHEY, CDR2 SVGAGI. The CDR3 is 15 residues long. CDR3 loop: CANRGLAGFIDTQYF. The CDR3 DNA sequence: TGTGCCAACAGAGGACTAGCGGGATTTATTGATACGCAGTATTTT.

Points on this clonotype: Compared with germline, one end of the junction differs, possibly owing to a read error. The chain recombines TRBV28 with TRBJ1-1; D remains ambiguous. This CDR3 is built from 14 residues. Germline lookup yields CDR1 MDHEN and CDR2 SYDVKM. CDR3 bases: TGTGCCGGCAGTCAACAGATACTGAACACTGAGGCTTTCTTT. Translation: CAGSQQILNTEAFF.

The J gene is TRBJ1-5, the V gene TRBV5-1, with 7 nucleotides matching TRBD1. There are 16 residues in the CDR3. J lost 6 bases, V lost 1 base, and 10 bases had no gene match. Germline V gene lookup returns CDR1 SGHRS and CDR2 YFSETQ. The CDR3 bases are TGCGCCAGCAGCTTGTCGGGAGGGGGCGACGGTCAGCCCCAGCATTTT. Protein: CASSLSGGGDGQPQHF.

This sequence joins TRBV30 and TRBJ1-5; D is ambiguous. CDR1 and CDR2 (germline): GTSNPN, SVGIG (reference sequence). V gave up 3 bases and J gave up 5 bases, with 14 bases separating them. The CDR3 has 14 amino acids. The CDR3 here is CAWSARGKDQPQHF. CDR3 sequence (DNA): TGTGCCTGGAGCGCCCGTGGCAAGGATCAGCCCCAGCATTTT.

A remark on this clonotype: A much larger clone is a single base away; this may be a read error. The CDR3 bases are TGCGCCACCATGAAGAGCCTTCAAAACCCGGGAGATACGCAGTATTTT. Protein sequence: CATMKSLQNPGDTQYF. The V call is TRBV4-1, the J call TRBJ2-3; D is uncertain. Germline V lookup: CDR1 MGHRA, CDR2 YSYEKL. There are 16 residues in the CDR3. V gave up 10 bases and J gave up 5 bases, with 25 bases separating them.